This T cell receptor (beta chain) originates from a study of regulatory T cells in long-lasting Graves disease. The CDR3 loop spans 13 amino acids. Germline V gene sequence: CDR1 SGHAT, CDR2 FQNNGV. Deletions cut 3 bases from V and 9 bases from J, with 12 bases between. This clonotype was seen many times. Regarding time point: persistent/refractory GD, antithyroid drugs over 5 years with positive TRAb. The TCR library was prepared using RNA isolated from PBMCs. Arm-PCR of CDR3 regions and iRepertoire HTBI primers were used to build TCR beta libraries. TCRdb fed the multiplex PCR reads into MiXCR, producing one record per CDR3 protein. The sample holds 700,000 or so distinct CDR3 sequences, around 30% seen once.

The source was peripheral blood mononuclear cells (PBMCs), collected when the disease was refractory, from a patient treated with antithyroid drugs. The genes are TRBV11-2 and TRBJ1-5; D gene unclear. The clonotype was recovered from a female donor with Graves disease. This CDR3 reads CASSLVRGGPQHF. In DNA form, the CDR3 reads TGTGCCAGCAGCTTGGTGCGGGGTGGGCCCCAGCATTTT.